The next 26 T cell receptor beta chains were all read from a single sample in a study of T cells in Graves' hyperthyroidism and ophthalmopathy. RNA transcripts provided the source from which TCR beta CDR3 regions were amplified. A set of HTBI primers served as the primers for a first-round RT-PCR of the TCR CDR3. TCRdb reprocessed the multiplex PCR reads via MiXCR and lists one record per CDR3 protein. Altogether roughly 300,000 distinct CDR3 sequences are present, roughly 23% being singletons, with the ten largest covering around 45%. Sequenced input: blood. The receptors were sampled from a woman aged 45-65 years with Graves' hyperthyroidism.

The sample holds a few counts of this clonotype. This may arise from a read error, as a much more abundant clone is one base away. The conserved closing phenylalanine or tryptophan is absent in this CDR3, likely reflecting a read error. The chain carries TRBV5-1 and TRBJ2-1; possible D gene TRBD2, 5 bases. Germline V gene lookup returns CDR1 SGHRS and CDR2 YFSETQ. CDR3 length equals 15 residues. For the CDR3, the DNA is TGTGCCAGCCGACCCCTTACTAGCTCCTACAATGAGCAGTTCTTA. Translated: CASRPLTSSYNEQFL.

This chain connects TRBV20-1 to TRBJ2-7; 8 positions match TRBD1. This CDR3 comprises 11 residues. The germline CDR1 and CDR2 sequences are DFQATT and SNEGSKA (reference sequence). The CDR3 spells CSAGQGFEQYF. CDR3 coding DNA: TGCAGCGCTGGACAGGGTTTCGAGCAGTACTTC.

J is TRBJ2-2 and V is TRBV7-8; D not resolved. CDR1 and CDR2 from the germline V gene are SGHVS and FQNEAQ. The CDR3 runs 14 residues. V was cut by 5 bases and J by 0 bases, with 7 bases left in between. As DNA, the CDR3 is TGTGCCAGCAGCGTAAAAACGAACACCGGGGAGCTGTTTTTT. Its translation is CASSVKTNTGELFF.

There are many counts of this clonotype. DNA for the CDR3: TGTGCCAGCAGTAGGACCGGGACAGGGGATGGCTATGGCTACACCTTC. Translated: CASSRTGTGDGYGYTF. The chain links TRBV6-1 to TRBJ1-2, with 10 bases aligning to TRBD1. V gave up 5 bases and J gave up 4 bases; unmatched junction bases: 10. The CDR3 length is 16 residues. Germline V gene lookup returns CDR1 MNHNS and CDR2 SASEGT.

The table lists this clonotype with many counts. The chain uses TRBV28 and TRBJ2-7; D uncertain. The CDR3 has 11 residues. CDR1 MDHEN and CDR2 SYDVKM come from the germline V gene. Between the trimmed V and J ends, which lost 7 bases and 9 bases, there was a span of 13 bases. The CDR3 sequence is CASNRVGSQYF. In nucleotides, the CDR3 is TGTGCCAGCAACCGAGTGGGGTCGCAGTACTTC.

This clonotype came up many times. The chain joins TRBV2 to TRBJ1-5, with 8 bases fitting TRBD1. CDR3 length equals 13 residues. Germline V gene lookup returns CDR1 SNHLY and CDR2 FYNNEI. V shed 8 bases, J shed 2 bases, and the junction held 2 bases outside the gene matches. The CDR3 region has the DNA TGTGCCAGCGGACAGGGTGGCAATCAGCCCCAGCATTTT. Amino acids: CASGQGGNQPQHF.

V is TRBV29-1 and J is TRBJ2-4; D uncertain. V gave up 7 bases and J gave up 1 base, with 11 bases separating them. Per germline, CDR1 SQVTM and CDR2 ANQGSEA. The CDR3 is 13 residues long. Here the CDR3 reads CSALGSAKNIQYF. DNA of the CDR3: TGCAGCGCACTGGGTTCCGCCAAAAACATTCAGTACTTC.

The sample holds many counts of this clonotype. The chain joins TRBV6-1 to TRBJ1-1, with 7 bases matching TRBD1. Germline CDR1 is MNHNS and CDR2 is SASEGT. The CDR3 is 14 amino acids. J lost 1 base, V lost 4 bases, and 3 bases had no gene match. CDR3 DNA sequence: TGTGCCAGCAGTGTAAAGGGGGCGAACACTGAAGCTTTCTTT. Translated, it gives CASSVKGANTEAFF.

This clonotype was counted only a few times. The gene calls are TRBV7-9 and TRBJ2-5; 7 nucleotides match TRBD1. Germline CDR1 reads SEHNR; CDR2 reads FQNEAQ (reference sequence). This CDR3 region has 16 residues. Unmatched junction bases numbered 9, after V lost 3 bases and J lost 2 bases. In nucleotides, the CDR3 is TGTGCCAGCAGCTTGAGACAGGGCCGCACTCAAGAGACCCAGTACTTC. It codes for CASSLRQGRTQETQYF. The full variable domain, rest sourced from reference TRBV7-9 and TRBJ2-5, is DTGVSQNPRHKITKRGQNVTFRCDPISEHNRLYWYRQTLGQGPEFLTYFQNEAQLEKSRLLSDRFSAERPKGSFSTLEIQRTEQGDSAMYLCASSLRQGRTQETQYFGPGTRLLVL.

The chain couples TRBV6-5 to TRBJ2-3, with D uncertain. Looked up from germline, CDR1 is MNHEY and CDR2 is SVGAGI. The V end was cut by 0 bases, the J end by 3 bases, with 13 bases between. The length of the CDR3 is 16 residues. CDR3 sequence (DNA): TGTGCCAGCAGTTACTCGATAGAGGCAAGGACAGATACGCAGTATTTT. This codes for CASSYSIEARTDTQYF.

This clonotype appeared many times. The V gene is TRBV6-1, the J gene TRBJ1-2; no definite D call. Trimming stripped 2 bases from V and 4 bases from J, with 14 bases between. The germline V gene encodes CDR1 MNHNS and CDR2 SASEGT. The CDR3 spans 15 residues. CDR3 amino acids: CASSESIQPFYGYTF. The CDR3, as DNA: TGTGCCAGCAGTGAAAGTATACAGCCCTTCTATGGCTACACCTTC.

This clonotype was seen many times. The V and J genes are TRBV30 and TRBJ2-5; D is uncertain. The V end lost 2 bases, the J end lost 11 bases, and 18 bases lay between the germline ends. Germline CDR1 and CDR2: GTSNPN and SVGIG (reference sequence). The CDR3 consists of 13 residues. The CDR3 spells CAWSSTPRRNQYF. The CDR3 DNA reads TGTGCCTGGAGTTCAACCCCCCGACGGAATCAGTACTTC.

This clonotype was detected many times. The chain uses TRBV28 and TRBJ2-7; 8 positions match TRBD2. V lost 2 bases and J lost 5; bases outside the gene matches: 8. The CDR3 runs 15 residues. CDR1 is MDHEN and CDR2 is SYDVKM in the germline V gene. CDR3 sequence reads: CASSLPHGGRHEQYF. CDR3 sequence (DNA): TGTGCCAGCAGTTTACCCCACGGCGGGAGGCACGAGCAGTACTTC.

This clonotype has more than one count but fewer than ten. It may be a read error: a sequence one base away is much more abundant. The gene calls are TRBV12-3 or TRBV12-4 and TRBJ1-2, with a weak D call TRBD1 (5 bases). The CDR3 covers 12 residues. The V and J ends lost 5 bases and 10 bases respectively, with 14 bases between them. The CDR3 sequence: CASSRGTPDYTF. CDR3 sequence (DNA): TGTGCCAGCAGTCGCGGGACTCCTGACTACACCTTC.

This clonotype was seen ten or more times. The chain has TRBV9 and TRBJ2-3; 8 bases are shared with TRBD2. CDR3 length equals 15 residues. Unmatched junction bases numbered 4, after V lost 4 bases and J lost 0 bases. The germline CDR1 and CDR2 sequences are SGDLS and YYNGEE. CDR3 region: CASSFSGASTDTQYF. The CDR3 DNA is TGTGCCAGCAGCTTTAGCGGGGCCAGCACAGATACGCAGTATTTT.

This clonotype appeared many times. This CDR3 is CASSSPGQVHYEQYF. CDR3 coding DNA: TGCGCCAGCAGCTCGCCGGGACAGGTACACTACGAGCAGTACTTC. The rearrangement links TRBV5-1 to TRBJ2-7; 8 bases fit TRBD1. The CDR3 is 15 amino acids. Germline values: CDR1 SGHRS, CDR2 YFSETQ. J gave up 3 bases and V 3 bases, and 8 bases lay outside the gene matches.

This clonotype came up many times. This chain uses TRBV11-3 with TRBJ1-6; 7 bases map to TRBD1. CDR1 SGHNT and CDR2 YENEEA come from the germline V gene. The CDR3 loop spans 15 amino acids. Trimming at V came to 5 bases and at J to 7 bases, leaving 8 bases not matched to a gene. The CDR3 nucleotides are TGTGCCAGCAGCATCGAGACAGGGCAAAATTCACCCCTCCACTTT. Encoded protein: CASSIETGQNSPLHF.

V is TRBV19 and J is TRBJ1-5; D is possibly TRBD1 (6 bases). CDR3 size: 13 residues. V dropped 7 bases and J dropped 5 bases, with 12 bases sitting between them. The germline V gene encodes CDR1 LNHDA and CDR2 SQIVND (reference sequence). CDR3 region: CASTGPGDQPQHF. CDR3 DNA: TGTGCCAGTACCGGACCAGGGGATCAGCCCCAGCATTTT.

The CDR3 here is CASSRTGGSNTGELFF. The CDR3 nucleotides are TGTGCCAGCAGTCGGACAGGGGGCTCCAACACCGGGGAGCTGTTTTTT. V and J are TRBV2 and TRBJ2-2, with TRBD1 matching 11 bases. Germline assignment: CDR1 SNHLY and CDR2 FYNNEI. V gave up 5 bases and J gave up 2 bases; unmatched junction bases: 4. The CDR3 is 16 amino acids.

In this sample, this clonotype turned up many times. DNA for the CDR3: TGTGCCAGCAGCGTGGTGAGCACCGGGGAGCTGTTTTTT. It codes for CASSVVSTGELFF. V gene TRBV9 combines with J gene TRBJ2-2; D unresolved. Germline-derived CDR1 and CDR2 are SGDLS and YYNGEE. This CDR3 contains 13 residues. V was cut by 2 bases and J by 4 bases, with 6 bases left in between.

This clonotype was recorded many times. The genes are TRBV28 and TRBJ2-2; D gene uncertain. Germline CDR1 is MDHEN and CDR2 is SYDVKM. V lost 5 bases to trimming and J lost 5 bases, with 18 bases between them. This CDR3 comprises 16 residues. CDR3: CASSPLRTIYTGELFF. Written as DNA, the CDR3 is TGTGCCAGCAGTCCCCTCCGGACCATCTATACCGGGGAGCTGTTTTTT.

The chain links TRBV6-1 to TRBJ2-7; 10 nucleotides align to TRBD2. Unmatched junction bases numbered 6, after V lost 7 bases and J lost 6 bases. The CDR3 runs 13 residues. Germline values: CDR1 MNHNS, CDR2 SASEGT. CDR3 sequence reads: CASNQGLAFEQYF. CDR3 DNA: TGTGCCAGCAACCAGGGACTAGCGTTCGAGCAGTACTTC.

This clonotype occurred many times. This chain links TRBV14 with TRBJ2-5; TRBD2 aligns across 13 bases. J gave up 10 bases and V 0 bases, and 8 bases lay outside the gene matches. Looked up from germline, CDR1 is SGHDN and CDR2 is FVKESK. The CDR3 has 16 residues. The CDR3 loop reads CASSQEGLAGTFGQYF. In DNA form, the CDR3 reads TGTGCCAGCAGCCAAGAGGGACTAGCGGGAACATTCGGCCAGTACTTC.

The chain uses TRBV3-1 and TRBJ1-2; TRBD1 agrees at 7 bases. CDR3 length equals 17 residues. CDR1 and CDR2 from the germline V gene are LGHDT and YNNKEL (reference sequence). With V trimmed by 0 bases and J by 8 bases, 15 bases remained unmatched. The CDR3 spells CASSQEGAGGKDSGYTF. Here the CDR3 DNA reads TGTGCCAGCAGCCAAGAGGGGGCAGGGGGGAAGGATTCCGGCTACACCTTC.

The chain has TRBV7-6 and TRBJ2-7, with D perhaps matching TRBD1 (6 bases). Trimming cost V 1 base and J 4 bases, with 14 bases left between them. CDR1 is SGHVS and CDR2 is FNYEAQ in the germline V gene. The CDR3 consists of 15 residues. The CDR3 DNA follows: TGTGCCAGCAGCTTAGTAGGGACATCGGGGTACGAGCAGTACTTC. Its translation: CASSLVGTSGYEQYF.

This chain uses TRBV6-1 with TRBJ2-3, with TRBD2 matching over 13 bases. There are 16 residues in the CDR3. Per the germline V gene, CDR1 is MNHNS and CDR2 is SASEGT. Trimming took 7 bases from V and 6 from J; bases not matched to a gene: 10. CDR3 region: CASTSRTSGSADTQYF. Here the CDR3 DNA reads TGTGCCAGCACCTCGAGGACTAGCGGGAGCGCCGATACGCAGTATTTT.